Below, 24 T cell receptor beta chains from the same sample are listed, as sequenced in a study of Graves' ophthalmopathy and Graves' hyperthyroidism. Scientists amplified the TCR beta CDR3 regions from RNA transcripts. HTBI primers were used in a first-round RT-PCR, which preceded a second-round multiplex PCR. In TCRdb, the multiplex PCR reads were re-called with MiXCR into one record per CDR3 protein. The table records a few hundred thousand distinct CDR3 sequences, less than 40% of them present only once. Sample: peripheral blood or thyroid tissue (not recorded which). All receptors derive from an adult man with Graves' hyperthyroidism.

The chain combines TRBV9 with TRBJ1-3; weak D call: TRBD1 (6 bases). Trimming removed 0 bases at V and 8 bases at J, with 15 bases between. The CDR3 is 15 amino acids. Per germline, CDR1 SGDLS and CDR2 YYNGEE. Here the CDR3 DNA reads TGTGCCAGCAGCGTAGCACAGGGAGGCGGCTACACCATATATTTT. Translating gives CASSVAQGGGYTIYF.

The chain carries TRBV6-5 and TRBJ2-6; D is ambiguous. Germline V gene data show CDR1 as MNHEY and CDR2 as SVGAGI. This CDR3 spans 14 amino acids. Trimming stripped 4 bases from V and 4 bases from J, with 8 bases between. DNA of the CDR3: TGTGCCAGCAGTTTTTTTACGGGGGCCAACGTCCTGACTTTC. Translating gives CASSFFTGANVLTF.

The V and J genes are TRBV27 and TRBJ1-5; D gene unclear. The CDR3 contains 13 residues. V lost 3 bases and J 6 bases, leaving 9 bases between the germline ends. Germline CDR1 reads MNHEY; CDR2 reads SMNVEV (reference sequence). In DNA form, the CDR3 reads TGTGCCAGCAGTTTTAGGATCAGTCAGCCCCAGCATTTT. Amino acid sequence: CASSFRISQPQHF.

This clonotype was found many times. The chain employs TRBV7-9 and TRBJ2-2, with 8 bases that match TRBD2. The CDR3 totals 16 residues. Trimming cost V 3 bases and J 5 bases; bases outside gene matches: 8. Germline-derived CDR1 and CDR2 are SEHNR and FQNEAQ (reference sequence). DNA for the CDR3: TGTGCCAGCAGCTTCCGAGCGGGGGTTGATACCGGGGAGCTGTTTTTT. Encoded protein: CASSFRAGVDTGELFF.

Many counts were recorded for this clonotype. V is TRBV5-1 and J is TRBJ1-2; possibly TRBD1 for D (5 bases). Trimming cost V 4 bases and J 8 bases, with 18 bases left between them. The CDR3 covers 14 residues. CDR1 SGHRS and CDR2 YFSETQ come from the germline V gene. The CDR3 sequence is CASSNWGEPDGYTF. In nucleotides, the CDR3 is TGCGCCAGCAGCAACTGGGGGGAACCGGACGGCTACACCTTC.

The chain uses TRBV2 and TRBJ1-2; tentatively, D is TRBD1 (5 bases). CDR1 SNHLY and CDR2 FYNNEI come from the germline V gene. The CDR3 is 13 residues long. Trimming shortened V by 6 bases and J by 8 bases, and 16 bases separated the two germline ends. CDR3 protein: CASRDGGSYGYTF. DNA for the CDR3: TGTGCCAGCAGGGACGGGGGGTCCTACGGCTACACCTTC.

The gene calls are TRBV5-1 and TRBJ1-1, with no clear D. The CDR3 runs to 14 residues. Germline-derived CDR1 and CDR2 are SGHRS and YFSETQ. The V gene lost 0 bases and the J gene lost 7 bases, with 13 bases spanning the gap. CDR3 DNA sequence: TGCGCCAGCAGCTTGGCCGGCGGGAATGGTGAAGCTTTCTTT. It translates to CASSLAGGNGEAFF.

Many counts were recorded for this clonotype. The chain employs TRBV12-3 or TRBV12-4 and TRBJ2-2, with no clear D. The V and J ends lost 3 bases and 6 bases respectively, with 14 bases between them. The CDR3 extends over 15 amino acids. The CDR3 nucleotides read TGTGCCAGCAGTTTGCCGGCCACCAAATCCGGGGAGCTGTTTTTT. Its translation is CASSLPATKSGELFF.

The J gene is TRBJ2-7, the V gene TRBV29-1; 8 positions match TRBD2. CDR3 length equals 12 residues. The germline gives CDR1 SQVTM, CDR2 ANQGSEA. V was pared by 6 bases and J by 6 bases, with 7 bases of the junction left unmatched. The CDR3 bases are TGCAGCGTAGGACTAGCTGTGGTCGAGCAGTACTTC. It yields the protein CSVGLAVVEQYF.

This clonotype appeared many times. The chain uses TRBV9 and TRBJ1-2; D gene ambiguous. Trimming removed 3 bases from V and 0 bases from J, with 15 bases in between. Germline V gene lookup returns CDR1 SGDLS and CDR2 YYNGEE. The CDR3 is 16 residues long. The CDR3, as DNA: TGTGCCAGCAGCGCCCTTGGGGTAAGGACTAACTATGGCTACACCTTC. As protein: CASSALGVRTNYGYTF.

The table lists this clonotype with many counts. This chain uses TRBV7-3 with TRBJ2-5, with a tentative D call TRBD2 (6 bases). CDR1 is SGHTA, CDR2 FQGTGA, per germline. There are 17 residues in the CDR3. Trimming shortened V by 5 bases and J by 5 bases, and 24 bases separated the two germline ends. Here the CDR3 reads CASSDGVVGGGGETQYF. The CDR3 DNA reads TGTGCCAGCAGCGACGGGGTAGTTGGGGGAGGTGGGGAGACCCAGTACTTC.

This clonotype was seen a few times. The rearrangement links TRBV4-2 to TRBJ2-7, with 8 bases aligning to TRBD1. The V segment lost 1 base and the J segment 2 bases; nucleotides outside the gene matches: 10. The CDR3 is made up of 17 amino acids. The germline gives CDR1 LGHNA, CDR2 YNFKEQ. CDR3: CASSQVEADRATYEQYF. In DNA, the CDR3 is TGTGCCAGCAGCCAAGTAGAGGCGGACAGGGCGACCTACGAGCAGTACTTC.

V gene TRBV19 combines with J gene TRBJ2-5, with TRBD1 matching 7 bases. The CDR3 length is 11 residues. From germline, CDR1 is LNHDA and CDR2 SQIVND (reference sequence). V gave up 9 bases and J gave up 11 bases; unmatched junction bases: 9. The DNA of the CDR3 is TGTGCCAGCAACCAGGGGGATACGCAGTACTTC. Translating it yields CASNQGDTQYF. Using reference TRBV19 and TRBJ2-5 for the parts outside the CDR3, the full variable domain is DGGITQSPKYLFRKEGQNVTLSCEQNLNHDAMYWYRQDPGQGLRLIYYSQIVNDFQKGDIAEGYSVSREKKESFPLTVTSAQKNPTAFYLCASNQGDTQYFGPGTRLLVL.

This chain links TRBV7-9 with TRBJ2-7, with TRBD1 identical over 7 bases. CDR3 size: 16 residues. Germline-derived CDR1 and CDR2 are SEHNR and FQNEAQ (reference sequence). The V segment lost 5 bases and the J segment 2 bases; nucleotides outside the gene matches: 12. CDR3 sequence: CASSPIPGTATYEQYF. CDR3 nucleotide sequence: TGTGCCAGCAGCCCAATCCCGGGGACAGCCACCTACGAGCAGTACTTC. The full variable domain, with the rest looked up from reference TRBV7-9 and TRBJ2-7, is DTGVSQNPRHKITKRGQNVTFRCDPISEHNRLYWYRQTLGQGPEFLTYFQNEAQLEKSRLLSDRFSAERPKGSFSTLEIQRTEQGDSAMYLCASSPIPGTATYEQYFGPGTRLTVT.

This clonotype was seen more than once but under ten times. V gene TRBV29-1 combines with J gene TRBJ1-2; a weak D match, TRBD1 (6 bases). The V end lost 8 bases, the J end lost 3 bases, and 13 bases lay between the germline ends. Germline V gives CDR1 SQVTM, CDR2 ANQGSEA. This CDR3 has 12 residues. CDR3 region: CSLAAGDYGYTF. In nucleotides, the CDR3 is TGCAGCTTGGCGGCAGGGGACTATGGCTACACCTTC.

In this sample, this clonotype turned up a few times. The junction and the germline gene differ at one end; a read error may be behind it. The CDR3 here is CASSYGQGADTEAFF. DNA of the CDR3: TGTGCCAGCAGTTACGGGCAGGGGGCCGACACTGAAGCTTTCTTT. The J gene is TRBJ1-1, the V gene TRBV10-3, with TRBD1 identical over 8 bases. Germline V gene lookup returns CDR1 ENHRY and CDR2 SYGVKD. The CDR3 spans 15 residues.

The genes are TRBV7-9 and TRBJ1-1, with D possibly matching TRBD1 (5 bases). The CDR3 totals 16 residues. The V end lost 3 bases, the J end lost 1 base, and 15 bases lay between the germline ends. CDR1 and CDR2 from the germline V gene are SEHNR and FQNEAQ (reference sequence). CDR3 nucleotide sequence: TGTGCCAGCAGCTTCGGGGGGGTCCTAAGGAACACTGAAGCTTTCTTT. It encodes CASSFGGVLRNTEAFF.

Comments on this clonotype: A much larger clone sits a single nucleotide away, making a read error possible. The CDR3 region has the DNA TGCAGTGCAAAACGGGGATCAACTAATGAAAAACTGTTTTTT. Amino acids: CSAKRGSTNEKLFF. The chain has TRBV20-1 and TRBJ1-4; D remains unclear. V lost 6 bases to trimming and J lost 0 bases, with 11 bases between them. The CDR3 length is 14 residues. Germline V gives CDR1 DFQATT, CDR2 SNEGSKA (reference sequence).

The rearrangement links TRBV2 to TRBJ2-2, with D tentatively TRBD1 (6 bases). V shed 6 bases and J shed 4 bases, with 15 bases lying between them. CDR1 SNHLY and CDR2 FYNNEI come from the germline V gene. The CDR3 extends over 15 amino acids. The CDR3 sequence: CASSTARGGTGELFF. The CDR3, as DNA: TGTGCCAGCAGCACCGCCAGGGGTGGCACCGGGGAGCTGTTTTTT. Looking up the rest from reference TRBV2 and TRBJ2-2 gives the full variable domain: EPEVTQTPSHQVTQMGQEVILRCVPISNHLYFYWYRQILGQKVEFLVSFYNNEISEKSEIFDDQFSVERPDGSNFTLKIRSTKLEDSAMYFCASSTARGGTGELFFGEGSRLTVL.

The rearrangement joins TRBV7-9 to TRBJ1-2; TRBD1 matches 8 bases. Germline V CDR1 and CDR2: SEHNR, FQNEAQ (reference sequence). This CDR3 is 11 amino acids long. Trimming removed 8 bases from V and 14 bases from J; junction bases left unmatched: 10. The CDR3 loop reads CASGTGGDPTF. CDR3 sequence (DNA): TGTGCCAGCGGAACAGGGGGGGACCCGACCTTC.

This clonotype was counted between two and nine times. V is TRBV7-9 and J is TRBJ1-1, with a weak D call TRBD1 (5 bases). The ends were cut back, 8 bases at V and 1 base at J, with 20 bases in the middle. CDR1 and CDR2 from the germline V gene are SEHNR and FQNEAQ (reference sequence). CDR3 size: 16 residues. CDR3 DNA: TGTGCCAGCTCACACCGGTTAGCAGGGACGAACACTGAAGCTTTCTTT. Translated, it gives CASSHRLAGTNTEAFF.

A word on this clonotype: The junction and the germline gene differ at one end; a read error may be behind it. The chain has TRBV6-5 and TRBJ1-5; D uncertain. CDR1 is MNHEY, CDR2 SVGAGI, per germline. CDR3 length: 13 residues. CDR3: CASSYSSVTPRHF. CDR3 in DNA: TGTGCCAGCAGTTACTCGAGCGTAACACCCCGGCATTTT.

The chain has TRBV20-1 and TRBJ1-5; D perhaps matches TRBD1 (5 bases). V lost 6 bases and J 7 bases, leaving 7 bases between the germline ends. CDR1 is DFQATT, CDR2 SNEGSKA, per germline (reference sequence). This CDR3 has 10 amino acids. As DNA, the CDR3 is TGCAGTGCCGAGGGGCAGCCCCAGCATTTT. It yields the protein CSAEGQPQHF.

This clonotype was seen repeatedly, ten times or more. Here the CDR3 reads CSVRGGGVGNTIYF. The CDR3 nucleotides are TGCAGCGTCCGGGGGGGAGGCGTTGGAAACACCATATATTTT. V is TRBV29-1 and J is TRBJ1-3; D is perhaps TRBD1 (5 bases). Trimming stripped 6 bases from V and 3 bases from J, with 15 bases between. Germline loops: CDR1 SQVTM, CDR2 ANQGSEA. This CDR3 spans 14 amino acids.